A single sample is the source of the 31 T cell receptor beta chains below, sequenced in a study of cytomegalovirus exposure and HLA in healthy donors (dated by TCRdb to 2016 to 2017). The library was built by means of the immunoSEQ multiplex PCR assay. For the multiplex PCR, a mixture combining 60 forward primers for TCR Vbeta segments and 13 reverse primers for TCR Jbeta segments was used. TCRdb took this table from immuneACCESS and kept in-frame rearrangements with V and J called. Such tables lack part of the clones; where checked against another copy, unresolved V genes explain under half of the gap, and the rest is unexplained. The sample table holds 110,000 to 150,000 clones, of which roughly 65% were seen once. The top ten constitute around 4% of the sample. The sample was PBMCs. These receptors all stem from a man in his 60s in good health and CMV-seronegative.

The gene calls are TRBV7-2 and TRBJ2-3; perhaps TRBD2 as D (6 bases). CDR3 length: 15 amino acids. Germline-derived CDR1 and CDR2 are SGHTA and FQGNSA. The germline V and J ends were trimmed by 4 bases and 6 bases, with 17 bases remaining between them. The CDR3 bases are TGTGCCAGCAGCTGGGCTGGAGGAGGGATGGATACGCAGTATTTT. This codes for CASSWAGGGMDTQYF.

The chain couples TRBV7-2 to TRBJ1-1; D call uncertain. Looked up from germline, CDR1 is SGHTA and CDR2 is FQGNSA. The CDR3 spans 14 residues. With 1 base removed from V and 3 bases from J, the gap between germline ends came to 9 bases. CDR3 nucleotide sequence: TGTGCCAGCAGCTTAGGAGTAAGCTACACTGAAGCTTTCTTT. Its translation: CASSLGVSYTEAFF. The full variable domain, with the rest looked up from reference TRBV7-2 and TRBJ1-1, is GAGVSQSPSNKVTEKGKDVELRCDPISGHTALYWYRQSLGQGLEFLIYFQGNSAPDKSGLPSDRFSAERTGGSVSTLTIQRTQQEDSAVYLCASSLGVSYTEAFFGQGTRLTVV.

The J gene is TRBJ2-5, the V gene TRBV7-2, with unresolved D. Trimming shortened V by 1 base and J by 5 bases, and 11 bases separated the two germline ends. Germline V CDR1 and CDR2: SGHTA, FQGNSA. This CDR3 has 14 residues. CDR3: CASSLGPSTETQYF. For the CDR3, the DNA is TGTGCCAGCAGCTTAGGCCCTAGTACGGAGACCCAGTACTTC. Full variable domain (missing parts from reference TRBV7-2 and TRBJ2-5): GAGVSQSPSNKVTEKGKDVELRCDPISGHTALYWYRQSLGQGLEFLIYFQGNSAPDKSGLPSDRFSAERTGGSVSTLTIQRTQQEDSAVYLCASSLGPSTETQYFGPGTRLLVL.

This chain uses TRBV27 with TRBJ1-4; maybe TRBD1 (5 bases). Per the germline V gene, CDR1 is MNHEY and CDR2 is SMNVEV (reference sequence). V gave up 5 bases and J gave up 12 bases, with 16 bases separating them. This CDR3 has 13 residues. DNA for the CDR3: TGTGCCAGCAGTCCTCTTCGGGGGGGGGAACTGTTTTTT. The encoded protein is CASSPLRGGELFF.

The count of this clone is one. This chain links TRBV29-1 with TRBJ1-1; D is undetermined. The CDR3 runs to 13 residues. Trimming removed 4 bases from V and 0 bases from J, with 9 bases in between. Germline V gene data show CDR1 as SQVTM and CDR2 as ANQGSEA. This chain's CDR3 is CSVVRGLNTEAFF. The DNA of the CDR3 is TGCAGCGTTGTCCGGGGTTTGAACACTGAAGCTTTCTTT.

CDR3 coding DNA: TGTGCCAGCAGTGCAACCCGGGACAGGGAAGCTTTCTTT. It yields the protein CASSATRDREAFF. V and J are TRBV6-1 and TRBJ1-1; 8 bases are shared with TRBD1. The length of the CDR3 is 13 residues. V trimming: 4 bases; J trimming: 8 bases; junction bases outside the gene matches: 6. The germline V gene has CDR1 MNHNS and CDR2 SASEGT.

The chain joins TRBV27 to TRBJ1-4; D unclear. The V end lost 5 bases, the J end lost 3 bases, and 7 bases lay between the germline ends. Germline loops: CDR1 MNHEY, CDR2 SMNVEV (reference sequence). The CDR3 runs 13 residues. The CDR3 reads CASSLNANEKLFF. The CDR3 nucleotides read TGTGCCAGCAGTCTAAACGCTAATGAAAAACTGTTTTTT.

The chain employs TRBV5-1 and TRBJ1-1; D is undetermined. This CDR3 is 15 amino acids long. The V gene lost 0 bases and the J gene lost 1 base, with 10 bases spanning the gap. Germline V gene lookup returns CDR1 SGHRS and CDR2 YFSETQ. The CDR3 DNA reads as TGCGCCAGCAGCTTGGCGATCTTCGGGAACACTGAAGCTTTCTTT. Protein: CASSLAIFGNTEAFF.

The chain joins TRBV11-2 to TRBJ2-7, with TRBD2 matching over 11 bases. Germline V gene sequence: CDR1 SGHAT, CDR2 FQNNGV. Germline trimming cut 3 bases from V and 6 bases from J; bases unmatched to any gene: 4. The CDR3 is made up of 14 amino acids. CDR3 sequence reads: CASSFSGRAPEQYF. Here the CDR3 DNA reads TGTGCCAGCAGCTTTAGCGGGAGGGCCCCCGAGCAGTACTTC.

The chain uses TRBV6-5 and TRBJ2-2, with no clear D. Germline V lookup: CDR1 MNHEY, CDR2 SVGAGI. The CDR3 runs to 12 residues. Trimming removed 6 bases at V and 4 bases at J, with 6 bases between. The CDR3 DNA follows: TGTGCCAGCAGCCACTTCACCGGGGAGCTGTTTTTT. Residues: CASSHFTGELFF.

This chain's CDR3 is CASSLLYNEQFF. The CDR3 DNA reads as TGTGCCAGCAGCCTTCTCTACAATGAGCAGTTCTTC. The chain combines TRBV4-2 with TRBJ2-1; D uncertain. V was trimmed by 4 bases and J by 3 bases, leaving 4 bases between them. CDR3 length: 12 amino acids. CDR1 and CDR2 from the germline V gene are LGHNA and YNFKEQ.

The rearrangement links TRBV5-4 to TRBJ2-1, with D possibly matching TRBD1 (6 bases). Trimming took off 5 bases at V and 9 bases at J, with 18 bases between the two ends. The germline V gene has CDR1 SGHNT and CDR2 YYREEE (reference sequence). This CDR3 region has 14 residues. The CDR3 sequence: CASSSYWGQVEQFF. CDR3 bases: TGTGCCAGCAGTTCCTACTGGGGACAAGTTGAGCAGTTCTTC.

J is TRBJ1-1 and V is TRBV6-1; D is perhaps TRBD1 (5 bases). Germline V gives CDR1 MNHNS, CDR2 SASEGT. This CDR3 comprises 12 residues. Between the trimmed V and J ends, which lost 0 bases and 10 bases, there was a span of 9 bases. CDR3 DNA sequence: TGTGCCAGCAGTGAAGCGCAGGGTAGAGCTTTCTTT. It codes for CASSEAQGRAFF.

The gene calls are TRBV5-1 and TRBJ2-2; 8 nucleotides align to TRBD1. V lost 1 base to trimming and J lost 5 bases; unmatched junction nucleotides: 4. In germline, CDR1 is SGHRS, CDR2 YFSETQ. The CDR3 spans 15 residues. The DNA for the CDR3 is TGCGCCAGCAGCTTGAAACAGGGGGAAACCGGGGAGCTGTTTTTT. Its translation: CASSLKQGETGELFF.

The V gene is TRBV19, the J gene TRBJ1-2; 8 positions agree with TRBD1. Germline CDR1 reads LNHDA; CDR2 reads SQIVND (reference sequence). The length of the CDR3 is 15 residues. J gave up 3 bases and V 5 bases, and 8 bases lay outside the gene matches. Here the CDR3 DNA reads TGTGCCAGTAGTTCACTAGGGACAGGATACTATGGCTACACCTTC. Translated, it gives CASSSLGTGYYGYTF.

V is TRBV30 and J is TRBJ2-3; D ambiguous. Between the trimmed V and J ends, which lost 2 bases and 2 bases, there was a span of 14 bases. The CDR3 length is 15 residues. Germline loops: CDR1 GTSNPN, CDR2 SVGIG (reference sequence). The CDR3 reads CAWSQIALYTDTQYF. Here the CDR3 DNA reads TGTGCCTGGAGTCAAATAGCCCTATACACAGATACGCAGTATTTT.

This chain connects TRBV7-2 to TRBJ2-7, with a weak D call TRBD2 (5 bases). Germline V gene data show CDR1 as SGHTA and CDR2 as FQGNSA. Trimming left V 1 base short and J 3 bases short, with 7 bases between. The CDR3 has 13 residues. CDR3 loop: CASSLEAVYEQYF. DNA of the CDR3: TGTGCCAGCAGCTTAGAAGCGGTCTACGAGCAGTACTTC.

The chain recombines TRBV4-3 with TRBJ2-7; 7 bases line up with TRBD1. Germline V gene sequence: CDR1 LGHNA, CDR2 YSLEER. With V trimmed by 1 base and J by 3 bases, 6 bases remained unmatched. This CDR3 has 15 amino acids. CDR3 nucleotide sequence: TGCGCCAGCAGCCAAGCCCGGGACAGAGGCTACGAGCAGTACTTC. Encoded protein: CASSQARDRGYEQYF.

The chain employs TRBV6-5 and TRBJ1-6; TRBD1 matches 11 bases. V lost 0 bases to trimming and J lost 8 bases; unmatched junction nucleotides: 0. Germline V CDR1 and CDR2: MNHEY, SVGAGI. The CDR3 contains 15 residues. The CDR3 region has the DNA TGTGCCAGCAGTTACTCGGACAGGGGGCATTCACCCCTCCACTTT. Protein product: CASSYSDRGHSPLHF.

This chain connects TRBV18 to TRBJ1-2; D might be TRBD1 (6 bases). The CDR3 runs 15 residues. The germline V gene has CDR1 KGHSH and CDR2 LQKENI. Deletions cut 4 bases from V and 1 base from J, with 13 bases between. CDR3 nucleotides: TGTGCCAGCTCACAAACCGGGACACATAACTATGGCTACACCTTC. This translates into CASSQTGTHNYGYTF.

The chain links TRBV9 to TRBJ2-1; TRBD1 matches 7 bases. The CDR3 contains 15 residues. Trimming cost V 4 bases and J 2 bases; bases outside gene matches: 6. Germline lookup yields CDR1 SGDLS and CDR2 YYNGEE. The CDR3 region has the DNA TGTGCCAGCAGCCCTCGACAGGGTACCTACAATGAGCAGTTCTTC. Its translation: CASSPRQGTYNEQFF.

The V gene is TRBV12-1, the J gene TRBJ1-2; TRBD1 is taken as the D call from the table, unchecked against the DNA. TRBV12-1 is labeled a pseudogene. CDR3 length equals 18 residues. The CDR3 DNA is TGTGCCAGCAGTCCCTTCGGCCGACAGGGAGAAGCTAACTATGGCTACACCTTC. Protein: CASSPFGRQGEANYGYTF.

The chain employs TRBV7-2 and TRBJ2-7; 7 nucleotides align to TRBD2. The CDR3 has 14 amino acids. V lost 2 bases to trimming and J lost 4 bases; unmatched junction nucleotides: 5. The V gene's germline CDR1 is SGHTA and CDR2 FQGNSA. The CDR3 is CASSLSAGEYEQYF. CDR3 nucleotides: TGTGCCAGCAGCTTATCGGCGGGAGAATACGAGCAGTACTTC.

This clone has just a few counts. The chain has TRBV2 and TRBJ1-1; a possible D gene is TRBD1 (5 bases). Looked up from germline, CDR1 is SNHLY and CDR2 is FYNNEI. CDR3 length equals 16 residues. Trimming shortened V by 5 bases and J by 0 bases, and 16 bases separated the two germline ends. CDR3 sequence reads: CASSPRYAGMNTEAFF. The CDR3 bases are TGTGCCAGCAGTCCCCGTTATGCAGGGATGAACACTGAAGCTTTCTTT.

This chain joins TRBV29-1 and TRBJ2-7; TRBD1 agrees at 11 bases. J was trimmed by 3 bases and V by 1 base; bases with no gene match: 2. CDR3 length: 14 amino acids. Germline V gene data show CDR1 as SQVTM and CDR2 as ANQGSEA. This CDR3 reads CSVEGDRGIYEQYF. The DNA for the CDR3 is TGCAGCGTTGAAGGGGACAGGGGGATCTACGAGCAGTACTTC.

This chain links TRBV19 with TRBJ1-5, with 7 bases that match TRBD1. Trimming at V came to 5 bases and at J to 0 bases, leaving 7 bases not matched to a gene. This CDR3 has 16 residues. CDR1 and CDR2 from the germline V gene are LNHDA and SQIVND (reference sequence). The chain's CDR3 is CASSWGTVGSNQPQHF. The CDR3 bases are TGTGCCAGTAGTTGGGGGACAGTGGGTAGCAATCAGCCCCAGCATTTT. The complete variable domain, with remaining parts taken from reference TRBV19 and TRBJ1-5, reads DGGITQSPKYLFRKEGQNVTLSCEQNLNHDAMYWYRQDPGQGLRLIYYSQIVNDFQKGDIAEGYSVSREKKESFPLTVTSAQKNPTAFYLCASSWGTVGSNQPQHFGDGTRLSIL.

The rearrangement links TRBV5-4 to TRBJ2-1, with 11 bases identical to TRBD2. Germline V lookup: CDR1 SGHNT, CDR2 YYREEE (reference sequence). This CDR3 is 14 amino acids long. V lost 10 bases to trimming and J lost 10 bases; unmatched junction nucleotides: 13. Here the CDR3 DNA reads TGTGCCGCACTCGGGACTAGCGGAAATCGGGAGCAGTTCTTC. Translated: CAALGTSGNREQFF.

This CDR3 is CASSLPQDSSYEQYF. In DNA form, the CDR3 reads TGTGCCAGCAGCTTACCCCAGGATAGCTCCTACGAGCAGTACTTC. V gene TRBV28 combines with J gene TRBJ2-7; D is undetermined. Germline values: CDR1 MDHEN, CDR2 SYDVKM. The CDR3 spans 15 residues. Deletions cut 6 bases from V and 0 bases from J, with 15 bases between. The full variable domain, completed using reference TRBV28 and TRBJ2-7, is DVKVTQSSRYLVKRTGEKVFLECVQDMDHENMFWYRQDPGLGLRLIYFSYDVKMKEKGDIPEGYSVSREKKERFSLILESASTNQTSMYLCASSLPQDSSYEQYFGPGTRLTVT.

The gene calls are TRBV14 and TRBJ2-3, with D possibly TRBD1 on 5 matching bases. Germline lookup yields CDR1 SGHDN and CDR2 FVKESK. This CDR3 is built from 15 residues. With 1 base removed from V and 1 base from J, the gap between germline ends came to 9 bases. CDR3 nucleotide sequence: TGTGCCAGCAGCCAAGGGGGCTGGGGCACAGATACGCAGTATTTT. Protein: CASSQGGWGTDTQYF.

The CDR3 bases are TGTGCCAGCAGCTTGTCTCCGGGGGCAACTAATGAAAAACTGTTTTTT. This translates into CASSLSPGATNEKLFF. The chain joins TRBV5-6 to TRBJ1-4, with D perhaps matching TRBD1 (5 bases). This CDR3 is 16 amino acids long. Germline CDR1 is SGHDT and CDR2 is YYEEEE. The V gene lost 1 base and the J gene lost 0 bases, with 10 bases spanning the gap. Drawing the rest from reference TRBV5-6 and TRBJ1-4, the complete variable domain is DAGVTQSPTHLIKTRGQQVTLRCSPKSGHDTVSWYQQALGQGPQFIFQYYEEEERQRGNFPDRFSGHQFPNYSSELNVNALLLGDSALYLCASSLSPGATNEKLFFGSGTQLSVL.

The chain combines TRBV5-1 with TRBJ2-1; a possible D gene is TRBD2 (6 bases). Germline V lookup: CDR1 SGHRS, CDR2 YFSETQ. CDR3 length: 15 amino acids. V was shortened by 6 bases and J by 2 bases, with 15 bases between the two germline ends. CDR3 DNA sequence: TGCGCCAGCATGCGGGACGGGGGTACCTACAATGAGCAGTTCTTC. Residues: CASMRDGGTYNEQFF.